This T cell receptor beta chain appears in the sequencing data of a study of beta chain features in type 1 diabetes. Points from the study as a whole: Fewer insertions but more deletions were seen at VDJ junctions in type 1 diabetes patients. Although PCR might favor shorter templates, it would do so equally in patients and controls.

The CDR3 runs to 16 residues. Germline V gene lookup returns CDR1 SGHRS and CDR2 YFSETQ. V was pared by 4 bases and J by 4 bases, with 21 bases between. For this clone: What it recognizes is unknown.

It was one heparinised blood draw, averaging around 120 mL, that each donor gave. Expressed TCRB transcripts were sequenced after all isolated RNA was converted to cDNA. The protocol was immunoSEQ multiplex PCR, while the TCRdb copy is restricted to in-frame clones and leaves out a portion. The sample includes about half a million clones, roughly 31% of them seen just once. The TCR was taken from a man in his late teens or twenties in good health. The sequencing input was naive CD4+ T cells from blood. The rearrangement joins TRBV5-1 to TRBJ2-7; D is possibly TRBD1 (6 bases). The CDR3 loop reads CASSPRRPGDQYEQYF. The CDR3 DNA sequence: TGCGCCAGCAGCCCCCGGCGCCCAGGGGATCAATACGAGCAGTACTTC. The full variable domain, completed using reference TRBV5-1 and TRBJ2-7, is KAGVTQTPRYLIKTRGQQVTLSCSPISGHRSVSWYQQTPGQGLQFLFEYFSETQRNKGNFPGRFSGRQFSNSRSEMNVSTLELGDSALYLCASSPRRPGDQYEQYFGPGTRLTVT.